The 5 T cell receptor beta chains listed next were all sequenced from one sample in a study of neoadjuvant anti-PD-1 for oral cavity cancer. TCRdb's copy holds only in-frame clones and misses some; the assay was immunoSEQ multiplex PCR. This table has approximately 12,000 clones, around 69% appearing once. Source: tumor tissue, taken before nivolumab (anti-PD-1) treatment. The receptor source for this set is a person aged 35-79 years with oral cavity squamous cell carcinoma. The donor label of this sample is uncertain.

The chain has TRBV7-8 and TRBJ2-1, with 8 bases matching TRBD2. The germline V gene has CDR1 SGHVS and CDR2 FQNEAQ. CDR3 length: 18 amino acids. The trim removed 1 base at V and 7 bases at J, leaving 15 bases unmatched. The CDR3 here is CASSLVFGRAGVENEQFF. The CDR3, as DNA: TGTGCCAGCAGCTTAGTTTTTGGTCGAGCGGGAGTAGAAAATGAGCAGTTCTTC.

This clone was seen only a few times. The chain carries TRBV7-2 and TRBJ1-2; D is uncertain. The V gene lost 1 base and the J gene lost 8 bases, with 8 bases spanning the gap. CDR1 is SGHTA, CDR2 FQGNSA, per germline. There are 12 residues in the CDR3. The CDR3 sequence is CASSLGTSGYTF. For the CDR3, the DNA is TGTGCCAGCAGCTTAGGGACTTCAGGCTACACCTTC.

This clone was detected a few times. The rearrangement joins TRBV2 to TRBJ1-5; maybe TRBD1 (6 bases). V shed 0 bases and J shed 10 bases, with 7 bases lying between them. The CDR3 has 12 amino acids. The germline gives CDR1 SNHLY, CDR2 FYNNEI. CDR3 nucleotide sequence: TGTGCCAGCAGTGAAGCAGGGGGACCCCAGCATTTT. As protein: CASSEAGGPQHF.

The CDR3 DNA sequence: TGTGCCAGTAACGGGCGGGACCTAGAGACCCAGTACTTC. It translates to CASNGRDLETQYF. The V gene is TRBV19, the J gene TRBJ2-5, with D perhaps TRBD2 (6 bases). CDR3 size: 13 residues. Trimming cost V 7 bases and J 4 bases, with 13 bases left between them. Germline values: CDR1 LNHDA, CDR2 SQIVND (reference sequence).

V gene TRBV5-4 combines with J gene TRBJ1-3; no reliable D call. V lost 2 bases to trimming and J lost 10 bases, with 10 bases between them. Germline V gene lookup returns CDR1 SGHNT and CDR2 YYREEE (reference sequence). CDR3 length: 12 residues. CDR3 in DNA: TGTGCCAGCAGCTTAGATGCTAGGACCATATATTTT. Amino acid sequence: CASSLDARTIYF.